The next 20 T cell receptor beta chains were all read from a single sample in a study of blood T cell repertoires in COVID-19. Assay: immunoSEQ multiplex PCR; the TCRdb copy retains only in-frame clones and omits some. Seen here are 110,000 or so clones, over 75% observed once, and the top ten hold 3% to 5%. Sequenced material: peripheral blood. The receptors shown here come from a man between 60 and 75 years old with acute or convalescent COVID-19.

The sample holds one count of this clone. The chain has TRBV28 and TRBJ2-1, with D possibly being TRBD2 (6 bases). Germline V gene data show CDR1 as MDHEN and CDR2 as SYDVKM. V lost 1 base and J 10 bases, leaving 20 bases between the germline ends. The CDR3 has 16 residues. In DNA form, the CDR3 reads TGTGCCAGCAGTTTATCCCAGGGACTCGACTTTGGAGAGCAGTTCTTC. It encodes CASSLSQGLDFGEQFF.

The rearrangement uses TRBV7-2 and TRBJ1-2; D is undetermined. The germline CDR1 and CDR2 sequences are SGHTA and FQGNSA. Trimming removed 1 base from V and 4 bases from J, with 13 bases in between. The CDR3 has 15 amino acids. Written as DNA, the CDR3 is TGTGCCAGCAGCTTAGTTGCCGGCGGTGGCTATGGCTACACCTTC. This encodes CASSLVAGGGYGYTF.

This chain uses TRBV5-6 with TRBJ2-7, with D maybe TRBD2 (6 bases). The CDR3 is made up of 14 amino acids. The V gene's germline CDR1 is SGHDT and CDR2 YYEEEE. Trimming took off 5 bases at V and 6 bases at J, with 18 bases between the two ends. The CDR3 bases are TGTGCCAGCAGAGCGGGTAAGGACAAGGGCGAGCAGTACTTC. Translation gives CASRAGKDKGEQYF.

CDR3 in DNA: TGTGCCAGCAGCTCCACGGACAGGGCCTTTTACAATGAGCAGTTCTTC. The encoded protein is CASSSTDRAFYNEQFF. The chain couples TRBV11-2 to TRBJ2-1; 8 bases agree with TRBD1. Germline V CDR1 and CDR2: SGHAT, FQNNGV. This CDR3 is built from 16 residues. The V gene end was trimmed by 4 bases and the J gene end by 4 bases; junction bases not matched to a gene: 9.

This clone occurred once. This chain uses TRBV3-1 (or the pseudogene TRBV3-2) with TRBJ1-1, with 10 bases aligning to TRBD1. Germline values: CDR1 LGHDT, CDR2 YNNKEL (reference sequence). The CDR3 consists of 16 residues. J was trimmed by 6 bases and V by 4 bases; bases with no gene match: 11. This CDR3 reads CASSPGTGDDWAEAFF. CDR3 coding DNA: TGTGCCAGCAGCCCCGGGACAGGGGACGACTGGGCTGAAGCTTTCTTT.

The gene calls are TRBV7-9 and TRBJ2-7, with TRBD2 identical over 13 bases. The CDR3 runs 15 residues. Germline V gives CDR1 SEHNR, CDR2 FQNEAQ (reference sequence). The trim removed 3 bases at V and 7 bases at J, leaving 6 bases unmatched. The chain's CDR3 is CASSFGRLAGGEQYF. DNA of the CDR3: TGTGCCAGCAGCTTTGGTCGACTAGCGGGAGGAGAGCAGTACTTC.

V is TRBV28 and J is TRBJ1-5, with TRBD1 matching over 7 bases. The V gene end was trimmed by 6 bases and the J gene end by 0 bases; junction bases not matched to a gene: 5. Germline-derived CDR1 and CDR2 are MDHEN and SYDVKM. This CDR3 is built from 15 residues. This CDR3 is CASSFGTVSNQPQHF. DNA for the CDR3: TGTGCCAGCAGCTTCGGGACAGTTAGCAATCAGCCCCAGCATTTT. Looking up the rest from reference TRBV28 and TRBJ1-5 gives the full variable domain: DVKVTQSSRYLVKRTGEKVFLECVQDMDHENMFWYRQDPGLGLRLIYFSYDVKMKEKGDIPEGYSVSREKKERFSLILESASTNQTSMYLCASSFGTVSNQPQHFGDGTRLSIL.

The chain has TRBV7-2 and TRBJ2-7; D perhaps matches TRBD2 (5 bases). CDR1 is SGHTA, CDR2 FQGNSA, per germline. This CDR3 has 13 amino acids. V was trimmed by 1 base and J by 4 bases, leaving 8 bases between them. The DNA of the CDR3 is TGTGCCAGCAGCTTAGGGACGGGGTACGAGCAGTACTTC. Its translation: CASSLGTGYEQYF. Full variable domain (outside the CDR3, taken from reference TRBV7-2 and TRBJ2-7): GAGVSQSPSNKVTEKGKDVELRCDPISGHTALYWYRQSLGQGLEFLIYFQGNSAPDKSGLPSDRFSAERTGGSVSTLTIQRTQQEDSAVYLCASSLGTGYEQYFGPGTRLTVT.

This chain uses TRBV11-3 with TRBJ2-7; a weak D match, TRBD1 (6 bases). V was pared by 5 bases and J by 4 bases, with 9 bases between. The CDR3 contains 12 residues. Germline V gene data show CDR1 as SGHNT and CDR2 as YENEEA. The CDR3 DNA reads as TGTGCCAGCAGCCGAAGGGGGTACGAGCAGTACTTC. Its translation is CASSRRGYEQYF.

The chain combines TRBV5-8 with TRBJ2-5; a weak D match, TRBD1 (6 bases). Per the germline V gene, CDR1 is SGHTS and CDR2 is YDEGEE. The CDR3 extends over 15 amino acids. The germline V and J ends were trimmed by 4 bases and 2 bases, with 15 bases remaining between them. CDR3 bases: TGTGCCAGCAGCCCGCTCGGGACACCTCAAGAGACCCAGTACTTC. This codes for CASSPLGTPQETQYF.

The chain joins TRBV5-4 to TRBJ1-1; TRBD1 agrees at 7 bases. The CDR3 length is 15 residues. J gave up 5 bases and V 5 bases, and 12 bases lay outside the gene matches. The germline CDR1 and CDR2 sequences are SGHNT and YYREEE (reference sequence). This CDR3 is CASRYGQAERTEAFF. CDR3 coding DNA: TGTGCCAGCAGATACGGACAGGCGGAGAGGACTGAAGCTTTCTTT.

This chain connects TRBV18 to TRBJ2-1; maybe TRBD1 (5 bases). CDR1 is KGHSH, CDR2 LQKENI, per germline. The V gene lost 3 bases and the J gene lost 8 bases, with 11 bases spanning the gap. The CDR3 is 13 residues long. Here the CDR3 reads CASSPAGIDEQFF. CDR3 nucleotides: TGTGCCAGCTCACCGGCAGGGATCGATGAGCAGTTCTTC.

The V call is TRBV27, the J call TRBJ1-2, with TRBD1 identical over 7 bases. Losses at the gene ends were 2 bases for V and 3 bases for J; bases not matched to a gene: 6. The germline gives CDR1 MNHEY, CDR2 SMNVEV (reference sequence). The length of the CDR3 is 15 residues. In nucleotides, the CDR3 is TGTGCCAGCAGTTTAAGGACAGGCGACCACTATGGCTACACCTTC. It yields the protein CASSLRTGDHYGYTF.

V is TRBV19 and J is TRBJ2-1; 15 bases are shared with TRBD2. The trim removed 5 bases at V and 10 bases at J, leaving 6 bases unmatched. The germline V gene encodes CDR1 LNHDA and CDR2 SQIVND (reference sequence). CDR3 length: 15 amino acids. Here the CDR3 DNA reads TGTGCCAGTAGTTTCCCCGGGACTAGCGGGAGGGAGCAGTTCTTC. It is translated as CASSFPGTSGREQFF.

The CDR3 DNA reads as TGTGCCAGCAGTGAGAGTTATAGCAATCAGCCCCAGCATTTT. This codes for CASSESYSNQPQHF. The chain has TRBV25-1 and TRBJ1-5; D gene unclear. CDR3 size: 14 residues. V was cut by 3 bases and J by 0 bases, with 6 bases left in between. Germline CDR1 reads MGHDK; CDR2 reads SYGVNS.

Here the CDR3 DNA reads TGCGCCAGCAGCCTCTCGAACACCGGGGAGCTGTTTTTT. This gives the protein CASSLSNTGELFF. This chain uses TRBV4-3 with TRBJ2-2; unclear D gene. V lost 4 bases and J 0 bases, leaving 3 bases between the germline ends. Germline lookup yields CDR1 LGHNA and CDR2 YSLEER. The CDR3 has 13 amino acids.

The chain is built from TRBV6-2 or TRBV6-3 and TRBJ2-3; TRBD2 matches 13 bases. This CDR3 has 17 amino acids. Germline V gene lookup returns CDR1 MNHEY and CDR2 SVGEGT. With V trimmed by 2 bases and J by 2 bases, 4 bases remained unmatched. CDR3 DNA: TGTGCCAGCAGTTACCAGGGACTAGCGGGGTACACAGATACGCAGTATTTT. Its translation: CASSYQGLAGYTDTQYF.

This chain joins TRBV27 and TRBJ1-4; 9 nucleotides align to TRBD1. Germline V gene sequence: CDR1 MNHEY, CDR2 SMNVEV (reference sequence). With 5 bases clipped from V and 9 bases from J, the junction kept 13 bases outside the gene matches. This CDR3 is 16 amino acids long. Here the CDR3 reads CASSNIGTGNRKKLFF. The CDR3 DNA reads TGTGCCAGCAGTAACATAGGGACAGGGAATAGGAAAAAACTGTTTTTT.

This sequence joins TRBV10-3 and TRBJ1-1, with 8 bases that match TRBD1. Germline CDR1 reads ENHRY; CDR2 reads SYGVKD. The V segment lost 4 bases and the J segment 1 base; nucleotides outside the gene matches: 2. The CDR3 runs to 14 residues. CDR3 sequence: CAISVGQENTEAFF. As DNA, the CDR3 is TGTGCCATCAGTGTGGGACAGGAGAACACTGAAGCTTTCTTT.

V and J are TRBV27 and TRBJ2-7; a weak D match, TRBD2 (5 bases). Germline V gene lookup returns CDR1 MNHEY and CDR2 SMNVEV (reference sequence). CDR3 length equals 15 residues. The germline V and J ends were trimmed by 6 bases and 6 bases, with 21 bases remaining between them. DNA of the CDR3: TGTGCCAGCAGATCGGCCGGGGTAGAGCGGCTCGAGCAGTACTTC. Translating gives CASRSAGVERLEQYF.